Detailed here is one T cell receptor beta chain. CDR1 is SGHKS, CDR2 YYEKEE, per germline (reference sequence). The length of the CDR3 is 16 residues. V was clipped by 0 bases and J by 3 bases; unmatched bases: 5. This sample was taken from a study of T cell responses to AZD1222 COVID-19 vaccine. Sequenced by immunoSEQ multiplex PCR; TCRdb stores in-frame clones only, minus some. The sample has 120,000 or so clones, around nine tenths seen once. This chain links TRBV5-5 with TRBJ2-2, with 7 bases aligning to TRBD1. This TCR was recovered from an adult who received the AZD1222 COVID-19 vaccine. This specimen was peripheral blood, taken 28 days after the second AZD1222 dose. CDR3 sequence: CASSLVQGVDTGELFF. Written as DNA, the CDR3 is TGTGCCAGCAGCTTGGTTCAGGGGGTTGACACCGGGGAGCTGTTTTTT.